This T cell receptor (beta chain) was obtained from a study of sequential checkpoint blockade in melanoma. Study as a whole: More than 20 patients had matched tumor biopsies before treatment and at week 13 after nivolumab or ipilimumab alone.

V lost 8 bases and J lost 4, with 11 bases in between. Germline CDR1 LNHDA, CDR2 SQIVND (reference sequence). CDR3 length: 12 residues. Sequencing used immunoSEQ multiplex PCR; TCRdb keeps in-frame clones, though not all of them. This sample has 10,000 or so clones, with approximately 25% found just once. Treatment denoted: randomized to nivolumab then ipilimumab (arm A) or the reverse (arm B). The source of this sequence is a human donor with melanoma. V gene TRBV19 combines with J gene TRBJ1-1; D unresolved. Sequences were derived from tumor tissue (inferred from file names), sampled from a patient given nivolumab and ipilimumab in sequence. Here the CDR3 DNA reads TGTGCCAGTGGATGGGAGGCCACTGAAGCTTTCTTT. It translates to CASGWEATEAFF.